This T cell receptor beta chain was obtained from a study of blood T cell repertoires in COVID-19. Study-level background: The samples span acute and convalescent COVID-19 from the United States, Italy and Spain. Nucleic acid was either cDNA or gDNA, and it came from T cells, B-cell-depleted T cells, or PBMCs.

Germline V gene data show CDR1 as MNHEY and CDR2 as SVGAGI. J gave up 7 bases and V 7 bases, and 5 bases lay outside the gene matches. This CDR3 comprises 14 residues. Authors' data handling: Estimates of nucleated cell counts were drawn from the amplification of reference gene primers. Only in-frame clones appear in the TCRdb table, and some are missing; sequencing was by immunoSEQ multiplex PCR. V and J calls and clone size come straight from that table; D and trimming were deduced from the DNA. The data hold under 170,000 clones, with more than 75% observed a single time. The sample comprised peripheral blood. This receptor was obtained from a man aged 70 or older with acute or convalescent COVID-19. The chain uses TRBV6-5 and TRBJ1-6, with 9 nucleotides matching TRBD1. Written as DNA, the CDR3 is TGTGCCAGCATTCGCGGACAGGGGAATTCACCCCTCCACTTT. Amino acid sequence: CASIRGQGNSPLHF.